The 18 T cell receptor beta chains given below trace back to one sample, sequenced in a study of blood T cells in healthy people across ages. A second PCR of roughly 7 to 11 cycles used a sample-barcoded 5' primer and a J-beta primer mix. TCRdb ran MiXCR on the 5' RACE reads and lists one entry per CDR3 protein. Counted here are 1,800,000 or so distinct CDR3 sequences, approximately 39% occurring once; the ten biggest clones make up approximately 22%. The specimen was blood. These receptors were collected from a human donor in good health.

This clonotype was picked up many times. CDR3 in amino acids: CAWRNNPETQYF. CDR3 nucleotide sequence: TGTGCCTGGAGGAATAACCCAGAGACCCAGTACTTC. The chain joins TRBV30 to TRBJ2-5; D not resolved. Germline V gene lookup returns CDR1 GTSNPN and CDR2 SVGIG (reference sequence). V dropped 3 bases and J dropped 4 bases, with 9 bases sitting between them. This CDR3 has 12 amino acids.

V gene TRBV20-1 combines with J gene TRBJ2-7, with TRBD2 identical over 9 bases. J was trimmed by 2 bases and V by 3 bases; bases with no gene match: 5. CDR1 is DFQATT, CDR2 SNEGSKA, per germline (reference sequence). This CDR3 spans 14 amino acids. CDR3 sequence reads: CSARSSGGTYEQYF. CDR3 coding DNA: TGCAGTGCTAGGAGTAGCGGGGGCACCTACGAGCAGTACTTC.

This clonotype was counted many times. The V gene is TRBV29-1, the J gene TRBJ2-5, with D unclear. CDR1 is SQVTM, CDR2 ANQGSEA, per germline. This CDR3 region has 13 residues. V lost 1 base and J lost 4, with 10 bases in between. The CDR3 coding sequence is TGCAGCGTTGAAGTATCGGTCGGAGAGACCCAGTACTTC. As protein: CSVEVSVGETQYF.

This clonotype showed up many times. This rearrangement joins TRBV12-5 to TRBJ1-3, with D uncertain. This CDR3 has 11 amino acids. The ends were cut back, 6 bases at V and 4 bases at J, with 4 bases in the middle. The germline V gene encodes CDR1 LGHNT and CDR2 FRNRAP. This chain's CDR3 is CASGTGNTIYF. The CDR3, as DNA: TGTGCTAGTGGCACAGGAAACACCATATATTTT.

The chain combines TRBV29-1 with TRBJ1-1, with D perhaps matching TRBD1 (6 bases). CDR3 length equals 14 residues. Germline assignment: CDR1 SQVTM and CDR2 ANQGSEA. The CDR3 DNA follows: TGCACGTACGGGGGCCTAAGGGGGGAGACTGAAGCTTTCTTT. Its protein is CTYGGLRGETEAFF.

The chain links TRBV7-2 to TRBJ1-2; the match to TRBD1 covers 10 bases. Looked up from germline, CDR1 is SGHTA and CDR2 is FQGNSA. V lost 4 bases, J lost 4 bases, and 3 bases stayed unmatched. The CDR3 has 14 residues. CDR3 sequence: CASSSDRGSYGYTF. Written as DNA, the CDR3 is TGTGCCAGCAGCTCGGACAGGGGGTCCTATGGCTACACCTTC.

The table lists this clonotype with a few counts. The chain is built from TRBV7-9 and TRBJ2-3; 13 bases match TRBD2. With 11 bases clipped from V and 2 bases from J, the junction kept 10 bases outside the gene matches. Per the germline V gene, CDR1 is SEHNR and CDR2 is FQNEAQ (reference sequence). This CDR3 comprises 16 residues. The CDR3, as DNA: TGTGCCTCCCGACGGACTAGCGGGGGTTACACAGATACGCAGTATTTT. As protein: CASRRTSGGYTDTQYF.

CDR3 bases: TGCGCCAGCAGCTCTCGGACAGGGAGGGCCACTGAAGCTTTCTTT. It specifies CASSSRTGRATEAFF. This chain links TRBV5-1 with TRBJ1-1; 8 bases line up with TRBD1. CDR3 length equals 15 residues. Germline CDR1 SGHRS, CDR2 YFSETQ. J lost 4 bases, V lost 3 bases, and 8 bases had no gene match.

The chain is built from TRBV20-1 and TRBJ2-5; 9 nucleotides line up with TRBD2. CDR1 DFQATT and CDR2 SNEGSKA come from the germline V gene (reference sequence). Germline trimming cut 3 bases from V and 7 bases from J; bases unmatched to any gene: 12. The length of the CDR3 is 15 residues. CDR3 loop: CSASTSGGRRGTQYF. The CDR3 DNA follows: TGCAGTGCTAGCACCAGCGGGGGGAGACGCGGGACCCAGTACTTC.

The chain carries TRBV10-3 and TRBJ2-7; TRBD1 matches at 7 bases. This CDR3 contains 15 residues. Germline CDR1 ENHRY, CDR2 SYGVKD. Germline trimming cut 7 bases from V and 1 base from J; bases unmatched to any gene: 10. CDR3 loop: CAITRGQFLSYEQYF. The CDR3 coding sequence is TGTGCCATCACACGGGGACAGTTCCTTTCCTACGAGCAGTACTTC.

V is TRBV7-2 and J is TRBJ2-3; no definite D call. Looked up from germline, CDR1 is SGHTA and CDR2 is FQGNSA. Trimming pared 4 bases from V and 4 bases from J, leaving 12 bases between. The CDR3 loop spans 14 amino acids. CDR3: CASSSSAGADTQYF. CDR3 nucleotides: TGTGCCAGCAGCTCGAGTGCTGGAGCAGATACGCAGTATTTT.

The rearrangement joins TRBV7-9 to TRBJ2-3; D unresolved. From germline, CDR1 is SEHNR and CDR2 FQNEAQ (reference sequence). This CDR3 has 14 amino acids. The ends were cut back, 6 bases at V and 4 bases at J, with 14 bases in the middle. DNA for the CDR3: TGTGCCAGCAGTTTATACTCTGGGCCAGATACGCAGTATTTT. Encoded protein: CASSLYSGPDTQYF. The full variable domain, in which reference TRBV7-9 and TRBJ2-3 provide the parts outside the CDR3, is DTGVSQNPRHKITKRGQNVTFRCDPISEHNRLYWYRQTLGQGPEFLTYFQNEAQLEKSRLLSDRFSAERPKGSFSTLEIQRTEQGDSAMYLCASSLYSGPDTQYFGPGTRLTVL.

This clonotype was detected a few times. This sequence joins TRBV9 and TRBJ2-5; 11 bases are a match to TRBD2. The CDR3 loop spans 15 amino acids. Trimming removed 3 bases from V and 2 bases from J; junction bases left unmatched: 3. Germline assignment: CDR1 SGDLS and CDR2 YYNGEE. CDR3 nucleotides: TGTGCCAGCAGCGCATCTAGCGGGGGGCAAGAGACCCAGTACTTC. Its translation: CASSASSGGQETQYF.

The CDR3: CASSANGLAGDSETQYF. The CDR3, as DNA: TGTGCCAGCAGCGCCAACGGACTAGCGGGGGATTCAGAGACCCAGTACTTC. The V and J genes are TRBV9 and TRBJ2-5; TRBD2 agrees at 13 bases. Germline V gene lookup returns CDR1 SGDLS and CDR2 YYNGEE. V trimming: 3 bases; J trimming: 4 bases; junction bases outside the gene matches: 9. This CDR3 is built from 17 residues.

This clonotype appeared a few times. J is TRBJ2-1 and V is TRBV15; D may be TRBD1 or TRBD2 (5 bases each). The V end was cut by 5 bases, the J end by 0 bases, with 11 bases between. The CDR3 totals 15 residues. Per germline, CDR1 LNHNV and CDR2 YYDKDF (reference sequence). CDR3 in amino acids: CATSPGPSSYNEQFF. The CDR3 DNA reads TGTGCCACCAGCCCGGGACCGAGCTCCTACAATGAGCAGTTCTTC.

This clonotype occurred a few times. The rearrangement joins TRBV29-1 to TRBJ1-1, with D unresolved. The CDR3 is 12 residues long. Trimming took off 6 bases at V and 1 base at J, with 9 bases between the two ends. From germline, CDR1 is SQVTM and CDR2 ANQGSEA. This chain's CDR3 is CSVVNQNTEAFF. CDR3 bases: TGCAGCGTAGTGAATCAGAACACTGAAGCTTTCTTT.

This clonotype has ten or more counts. This rearrangement joins TRBV5-5 to TRBJ1-6; D might be TRBD1 (6 bases). V shed 1 base and J shed 5 bases, with 13 bases lying between them. The germline V gene encodes CDR1 SGHKS and CDR2 YYEKEE (reference sequence). The CDR3 length is 16 residues. CDR3 sequence reads: CASSLSPGQHNSPLHF. CDR3 DNA sequence: TGTGCCAGCAGCTTGTCACCGGGACAACATAATTCACCCCTCCACTTT. The full variable domain, with the rest looked up from reference TRBV5-5 and TRBJ1-6, is DAGVTQSPTHLIKTRGQQVTLRCSPISGHKSVSWYQQVLGQGPQFIFQYYEKEERGRGNFPDRFSARQFPNYSSELNVNALLLGDSALYLCASSLSPGQHNSPLHFGNGTRLTVT.

This clonotype occurred many times. V and J are TRBV24-1 and TRBJ2-1; 8 bases agree with TRBD2. From germline, CDR1 is KGHDR and CDR2 SFDVKD. This CDR3 region has 16 residues. J gave up 4 bases and V 3 bases, and 7 bases lay outside the gene matches. The CDR3, as DNA: TGTGCCACCAGTGATGCGCAACTAGCGGTTTACAATGAGCAGTTCTTC. Translation: CATSDAQLAVYNEQFF.